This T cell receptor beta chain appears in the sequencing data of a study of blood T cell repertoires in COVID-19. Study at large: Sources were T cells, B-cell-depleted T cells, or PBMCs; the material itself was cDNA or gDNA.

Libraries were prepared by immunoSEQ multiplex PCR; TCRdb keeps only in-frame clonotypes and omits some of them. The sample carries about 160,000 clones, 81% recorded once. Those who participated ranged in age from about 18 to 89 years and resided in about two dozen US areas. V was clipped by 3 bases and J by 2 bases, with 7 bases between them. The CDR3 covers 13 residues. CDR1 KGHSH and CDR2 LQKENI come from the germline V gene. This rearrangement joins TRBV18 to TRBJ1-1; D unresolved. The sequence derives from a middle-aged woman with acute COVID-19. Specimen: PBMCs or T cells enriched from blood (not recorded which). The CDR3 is CASSPTDNTEAFF. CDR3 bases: TGTGCCAGCTCACCCACTGATAACACTGAAGCTTTCTTT. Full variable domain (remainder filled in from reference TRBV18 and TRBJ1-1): NAGVMQNPRHLVRRRGQEARLRCSPMKGHSHVYWYRQLPEEGLKFMVYLQKENIIDESGMPKERFSAEFPKEGPSILRIQQVVRGDSAAYFCASSPTDNTEAFFGQGTRLTVV.